This T cell receptor (beta chain) came from a study of CD8+ T cells in alopecia areata. Study overall: Treated patients took oral tofacitinib at 5 to 10 mg twice daily. Percent affected scalp area, the SALT score, rated treated patients' severity. Regarding the study as a whole: Shared TCR sequences were less clear between patients than in mice, possibly partly from HLA diversity.

About this clone: Its target is unknown.

V lost 1 base, J lost 8 bases, and 8 bases stayed unmatched. The germline V gene encodes CDR1 SGDLS and CDR2 YYNGEE. CDR3 size: 14 residues. Treatment noted: oral pan-JAK inhibitor, 5-10 mg twice daily. As part of sample collection, lesional scalp punch biopsies and peripheral blood were taken from alopecia areata patients. Sequencing used cDNA as its template, made by extracting RNA and reverse transcribing it. Measured with immunoSEQ multiplex PCR; TCRdb has only the in-frame clones, and not every one. Here the sample spans some 200,000 clones, 60% being singletons. V gene TRBV9 combines with J gene TRBJ1-2; 7 bases map to TRBD1. The specimen comprised CD4+ T cells sorted from blood, sampled at week 4, from a patient treated with tofacitinib. The clonotype was recovered from a human donor with alopecia areata. The CDR3 region is CASSVSGTAMGYTF. CDR3 nucleotide sequence: TGTGCCAGCAGCGTAAGCGGGACAGCCATGGGCTACACCTTC.